One T cell receptor (beta chain) is described in this entry. This clonotype was counted ten times or more. The antigen this receptor binds is unknown. Qualities for individual bases were not recorded, and no much larger clone is one base off. The treatment or condition label of this sample denotes: allogeneic hematopoietic cell transplantation with graft depleted of TCRalphabeta T cells and CD19 B cells. The children who served as transplant recipients had been given grafts of TCRalphabeta/CD19-depleted allogeneic hematopoietic cells. The junction shows trimming of 3 bases on V and 7 bases on J, and the gene matches do not reach 9 bases of it. For CDR1 and CDR2, the germline V gene lists SGHRS and YFSETQ. From its cysteine to its phenylalanine, the CDR3 spans 16 amino acids. Just CDR3 DNA is preserved here, 48 bases in frame from base 1. Receptor amplification or capture employed PCR. Sequenced on an Illumina HiSeq 2500. TCR libraries were prepared with molecular barcoding, using unique molecular identifiers to normalize TCRbeta repertoire quantification. In TCRdb, the public reads were trimmed at Q25 with fastp and aligned with MiXCR, with productive beta chains retained. A single entry per CDR3 protein holds the most common genes and DNA from its merged rows. The table for this sample lists approximately 170,000 distinct CDR3 sequences; roughly 11% of them were counted only once. Jointly, the top ten make up about 13% of the sample.

The data are from a study of T-cell reconstitution after alpha-beta-depleted transplantation in children (dated by TCRdb to 2016 to 2017). About the full investigation: Using TCR repertoire profiling, the study followed T-cell immune reconstitution in a quantitative way in children after TCRalphabeta/CD19-depleted allogeneic hematopoietic cell transplantation. Overall results and qualifications from the work: The apparently early alphabetaT-cell count recovery about two months after transplant was reportedly dependent on only several hundred rapidly expanded clones derived from non-depleted graft cells. In some patients, the high TCRbeta diversity seen at day 60 was put down to recipient T cells and intrathymic progenitors that had survived conditioning. Over the following months the frequencies of hyperexpanded clones went down, and after one year T-cell counts and TCRbeta diversity were mostly credited to newly produced T cells.

The sequence derives from a boy under 10 years old with acute myeloid leukemia, due to receive a stem cell transplant. The sample here was PBMCs, taken before TCRalphabeta/CD19-depleted stem cell transplant. The chain is assembled from TRBV5-1 and TRBJ2-1, and TRBD2 aligns with 11 junction nucleotides. The DNA reads TGCGCCAGCAGCTACCAACTAGCGGGAGTCGGGAATGAGCAGTTCTTC. The encoded protein is CASSYQLAGVGNEQFF.